This TCR beta chain is from a study of CD8+ T cells in alopecia areata. About the study: Administration of oral tofacitinib to treated patients was at 5 to 10 mg twice daily.

Study results and limitations: In patients, TCRs were shared less clearly than in mice, and HLA may possibly be involved.

This clone was recorded only once. Its antigen is currently unknown. The CDR3 spans 16 residues. Germline-derived CDR1 and CDR2 are SEHNR and FQNEAQ (reference sequence). With 5 bases clipped from V and 5 bases from J, the junction kept 4 bases outside the gene matches. Extracted from the samples, RNA was reverse transcribed into cDNA to serve as the sequencing template. Repertoires were generated with immunoSEQ multiplex PCR, while TCRdb's copy carries only in-frame clones and drops some. The sample lists tens of thousands of clones, about 96% occurring once. Researchers took lesional scalp punch biopsies and peripheral blood from people who were alopecia areata patients. Both CD4+ and CD8+ T cells were separated by sorting PBMCs.

The sequence was obtained from a human donor with alopecia areata. Material: CD8+ T cells sorted from blood, obtained at week 0. This chain uses TRBV7-9 with TRBJ2-1; 15 bases map to TRBD2. The DNA of the CDR3 is TGTGCCAGCAGCCCTTGGACTAGCGGGGGGGACAATGAGCAGTTCTTC. It specifies CASSPWTSGGDNEQFF.